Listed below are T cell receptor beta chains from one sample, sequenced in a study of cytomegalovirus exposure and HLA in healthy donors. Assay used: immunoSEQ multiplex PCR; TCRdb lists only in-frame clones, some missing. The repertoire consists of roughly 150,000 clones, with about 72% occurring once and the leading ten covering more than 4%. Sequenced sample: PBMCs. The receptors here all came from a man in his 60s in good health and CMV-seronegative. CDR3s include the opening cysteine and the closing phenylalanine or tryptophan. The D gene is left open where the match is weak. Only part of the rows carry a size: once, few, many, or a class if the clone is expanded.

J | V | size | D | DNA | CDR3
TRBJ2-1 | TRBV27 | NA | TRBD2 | TGTGCCAGCACCATAATAGGAGTAGCGGGAGGAGTGGAGTACAATGAGCAGTTCTTC | CASTIIGVAGGVEYNEQFF
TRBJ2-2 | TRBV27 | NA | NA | TGTGCCAGCACCCTCGTCTGGGCTCCCTTCGACCTCGCCAACACCGGGGAGCTGTTTTTT | CASTLVWAPFDLANTGELFF
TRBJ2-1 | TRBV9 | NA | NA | TGTGCCAGCAGTCCGGACTTACAAACCTACAATGAGCAGTTCTTC | CASSPDLQTYNEQFF
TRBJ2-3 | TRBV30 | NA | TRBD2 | TGTGCCTGGAGTGTAAAGTCGGGGCTCGCCGGGACTAGCGGAGCCCTAAATACGCAGTATTTT | CAWSVKSGLAGTSGALNTQYF
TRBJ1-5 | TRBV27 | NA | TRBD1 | TGTGCCAGCAGCCGTGGACAGGTCAATCAGCCCCAGCATTTT | CASSRGQVNQPQHF
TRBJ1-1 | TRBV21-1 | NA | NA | TGTGCCAGCAGCAAAGGGCAGGGAAAGAAAGGGTGCACTGAAGCTTTCTTT | CASSKGQGKKGCTEAFF
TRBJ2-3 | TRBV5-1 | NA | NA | TGCGCCAGCAGCCTGACAGGCGGAGATACGCAGTATTTT | CASSLTGGDTQYF
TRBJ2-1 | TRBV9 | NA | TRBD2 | TGTGCCAGCAGCGTAAAACTGCGGGAGAAAAACAATGAGCAGTTCTTC | CASSVKLREKNNEQFF
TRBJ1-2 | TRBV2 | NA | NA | TGTGCCAGCAGGTACGGGGGGACCTATGGCTACACCTTC | CASRYGGTYGYTF
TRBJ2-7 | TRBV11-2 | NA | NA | TGTGCCAGCAGCACTCACAGCGAGCAGTACTTC | CASSTHSEQYF
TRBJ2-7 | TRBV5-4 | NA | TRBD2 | TGTGCCAGCAACGAAGCGGGAGTTAGCTACGAGCAGTACTTC | CASNEAGVSYEQYF
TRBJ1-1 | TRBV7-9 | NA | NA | TGTGCCAGCAGCCGCCCAGAGAGCGCTGAAGCTTTCTTT | CASSRPESAEAFF
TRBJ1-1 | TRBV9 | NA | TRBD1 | TGTGCCAGCAGCCTCGACAGGGACGAAGGGAACACTGAAGCTTTCTTT | CASSLDRDEGNTEAFF
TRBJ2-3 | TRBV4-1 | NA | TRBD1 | TGCGCCAGCAGCCAAGTGAGTCTAAGGCAGGGGGCATCAGATACGCAGTATTTT | CASSQVSLRQGASDTQYF
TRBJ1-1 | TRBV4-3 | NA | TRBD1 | TGCGCCAGCAGGACAGGGGGCGCAGAAGTGAACACTGAAGCTTTCTTT | CASRTGGAEVNTEAFF
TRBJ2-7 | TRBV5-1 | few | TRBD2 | TGCGCCAGCAGCTTGTGGAAAAGCGGGAGGGCGGGCGAGCAGTACTTC | CASSLWKSGRAGEQYF
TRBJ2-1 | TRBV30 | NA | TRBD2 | TGTGCCTGGACTAAAGGGCTAGCGGGAGGGGGTGAGCAGTTCTTC | CAWTKGLAGGGEQFF
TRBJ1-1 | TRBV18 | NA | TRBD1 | TGTGCCAGCTCACTAAATGGACAGGACACTGAAGCTTTCTTT | CASSLNGQDTEAFF
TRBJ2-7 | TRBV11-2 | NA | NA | TGTGCCAGCAGCTTGGTGGACAACTCCTACGAGCAGTACTTC | CASSLVDNSYEQYF
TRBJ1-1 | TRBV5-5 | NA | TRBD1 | TGTGCCAGCAGCTTGGGGGGGGACAGATACCGTGAAGCTTTCTTT | CASSLGGDRYREAFF